This TCR beta chain came from a study of spatial heterogeneity in lung cancer. TCRdb recomputed calls from the 5' RACE reads with MiXCR, one row per CDR3 protein. In the table there are tens of thousands of distinct CDR3 sequences, around 6.7% of which are singletons. V lost 4 bases, J lost 5 bases, and 11 bases lay in between. CDR1 is SGHNT, CDR2 YENEEA, per germline. The CDR3 covers 14 residues. In its sample, this clonotype was seen a few times. Time point given: sample taken at primary tumor resection. Whole RNA came from tumor, nontumor lung or frozen PBMC and was sequenced without being sorted. The sample consisted of PBMCs, taken at surgery. This clonotype was sampled from a female donor with early-stage non-small cell lung cancer. This chain links TRBV11-3 with TRBJ2-2; D is uncertain. CDR3 sequence: CASSSAVYTGELFF. CDR3 coding DNA: TGTGCCAGCAGCTCAGCCGTCTATACCGGGGAGCTGTTTTTT.